This T cell receptor beta chain was obtained from a study of human thymus T cells. Using immunoSEQ multiplex PCR, the repertoire was profiled, and TCRdb retains in-frame clones only, with some absent. This sample has 40,000 to 45,000 clones; nearly 95% occur once, and the top ten carry more than 0.1%. Remarks on this clone: What it recognizes is unknown.

There are 12 residues in the CDR3. Germline V gene sequence: CDR1 SGHNT, CDR2 YYREEE (reference sequence). Trimming cost V 6 bases and J 4 bases, with 7 bases left between them. Whole-study results and caveats: Gene usage (both V and J) appeared biased in thymic and blood repertoires.

Samples came from healthy Finnish infants during open corrective cardiac surgery. No fixed cell number was used; all available blood leukocytes supplied DNA. This chain connects TRBV5-4 to TRBJ2-2; maybe TRBD1 (5 bases). Material: blood. The sequence was obtained from a boy less than two years old with a congenital heart defect but otherwise immunologically healthy. CDR3 DNA sequence: TGTGCCAGCAAGGGGCCCACCGGGGAGCTGTTTTTT. It codes for CASKGPTGELFF.